One and the same sample provided the 22 T cell receptor beta chains below, sequenced in a study of CD8 T cells in Susac syndrome. After extraction with the RNeasy kit, roughly 0.45 to 1 ug of the RNA was reverse transcribed using random hexamers. TCRdb reprocessed the immunoSEQ multiplex PCR reads via MiXCR and lists one record per CDR3 protein. The data hold about 250,000 distinct CDR3 sequences, with 85% to 95% observed a single time. The sample consisted of CD4+ T cells from PBMCs. The origin of the receptors is a human donor with multiple sclerosis.

The CDR3 is CASSSIGGGNTEAFF. CDR3 in DNA: TGTGCCAGCAGCTCCATCGGGGGAGGGAACACTGAAGCTTTCTTT. The chain links TRBV13 to TRBJ1-1; D is possibly TRBD1 (5 bases). This CDR3 has 15 residues. Trimming took off 4 bases at V and 1 base at J, with 13 bases between the two ends. Germline CDR1 PRHDT, CDR2 FYEKMQ (reference sequence).

In this sample, this clonotype turned up once. This chain uses TRBV10-3 with TRBJ2-7, with D maybe TRBD1 (5 bases). V lost 3 bases, J lost 1 base, and 7 bases lay in between. CDR3 length equals 13 residues. Germline V gene lookup returns CDR1 ENHRY and CDR2 SYGVKD. This CDR3 is CAISEGQSYEQYF. The DNA of the CDR3 is TGTGCCATCAGTGAAGGACAATCCTACGAGCAGTACTTC.

The genes are TRBV9 and TRBJ1-5; tentative D call: TRBD1 (6 bases). Deletions cut 3 bases from V and 7 bases from J, with 17 bases between. The CDR3 spans 15 residues. CDR1 is SGDLS, CDR2 YYNGEE, per germline. CDR3 amino acids: CASSGQETPTQPQHF. DNA for the CDR3: TGTGCCAGCAGCGGACAGGAAACCCCCACCCAGCCCCAGCATTTT.

The chain's CDR3 is CASSHPPRTGYEQYV. As DNA, the CDR3 is TGCGCCAGCAGTCACCCCCCAAGGACGGGCTACGAGCAGTACGTC. This chain uses TRBV23-1 with TRBJ2-7; D is unclear. TRBV23-1 carries the ORF label, with uncertain function. V lost 3 bases to trimming and J lost 3 bases, with 15 bases between them. The CDR3 runs 15 residues.

J is TRBJ2-7 and V is TRBV2, with D perhaps matching TRBD2 (6 bases). The CDR3 is 16 residues long. V lost 0 bases and J lost 2, with 14 bases in between. Germline V gene lookup returns CDR1 SNHLY and CDR2 FYNNEI. CDR3 sequence reads: CASSEAGDFGTYEQYV. The DNA of the CDR3 is TGTGCCAGCAGTGAAGCCGGGGACTTCGGGACCTACGAGCAGTACGTC.

The chain combines TRBV9 with TRBJ2-5; D could derive from TRBD1 or TRBD2 (5 bases each). Germline V lookup: CDR1 SGDLS, CDR2 YYNGEE. This CDR3 comprises 14 residues. With 4 bases removed from V and 4 bases from J, the gap between germline ends came to 14 bases. Here the CDR3 reads CASSPPGAGETQYF. The CDR3 nucleotides read TGTGCCAGCAGCCCCCCCGGGGCAGGAGAGACCCAGTACTTC. The full variable domain, completed using reference TRBV9 and TRBJ2-5, is DSGVTQTPKHLITATGQRVTLRCSPRSGDLSVYWYQQSLDQGLQFLIQYYNGEERAKGNILERFSAQQFPDLHSELNLSSLELGDSALYFCASSPPGAGETQYFGPGTRLLVL.

The V gene is TRBV12-3 or TRBV12-4, the J gene TRBJ1-3; maybe TRBD1 (5 bases). The CDR3 is 13 residues long. Deletions cut 3 bases from V and 2 bases from J, with 5 bases between. CDR3 sequence: CASSLGAGNTIYF. The DNA of the CDR3 is TGTGCCAGCAGTTTGGGGGCTGGAAACACCATATATTTT.

The chain uses TRBV5-1 and TRBJ2-6, with D possibly called TRBD1 or TRBD2 (6 bases each). Germline V CDR1 and CDR2: SGHRS, YFSETQ. With 4 bases removed from V and 0 bases from J, the gap between germline ends came to 11 bases. CDR3 length equals 16 residues. CDR3 loop: CASSGGGISGANVLTF. The CDR3 region has the DNA TGCGCCAGCAGCGGAGGGGGAATCTCTGGGGCCAACGTCCTGACTTTC.

The gene calls are TRBV3-1 and TRBJ2-3; possibly TRBD2 for D (5 bases). CDR1 and CDR2 (germline): LGHDT, YNNKEL (reference sequence). This CDR3 is 15 amino acids long. Between the trimmed V and J ends, which lost 0 bases and 5 bases, there was a span of 12 bases. In nucleotides, the CDR3 is TGTGCCAGCAGCCAAGACTTCTCCCGGGGAGATACGCAGTATTTT. Its translation: CASSQDFSRGDTQYF.

V and J are TRBV5-1 and TRBJ1-1, with a tentative D call TRBD1 (5 bases). V was shortened by 2 bases and J by 4 bases, with 9 bases between the two germline ends. The CDR3 runs to 13 residues. The germline gives CDR1 SGHRS, CDR2 YFSETQ. The CDR3 bases are TGCGCCAGCAGCTTCGTGGGGGGCACTGAAGCTTTCTTT. This translates into CASSFVGGTEAFF.

The chain uses TRBV28 and TRBJ1-5; TRBD1 is a possible D gene (6 bases). The V end lost 8 bases, the J end lost 7 bases, and 18 bases lay between the germline ends. The CDR3 is 14 residues long. CDR1 is MDHEN and CDR2 is SYDVKM in the germline V gene. The DNA for the CDR3 is TGTGCCAGCGGGGCAGCGGGGGGCCACCAGCCCCAGCATTTT. It encodes CASGAAGGHQPQHF.

This chain connects TRBV29-1 to TRBJ1-1; the D is unclear. Trimming stripped 3 bases from V and 1 base from J, with 9 bases between. The CDR3 runs 13 residues. Per the germline V gene, CDR1 is SQVTM and CDR2 is ANQGSEA. The chain's CDR3 is CSVDRSGNTEAFF. The CDR3 DNA sequence: TGCAGCGTTGATCGGTCGGGGAACACTGAAGCTTTCTTT.

This chain uses TRBV13 with TRBJ2-4; a weak D match, TRBD1 (5 bases). CDR1 PRHDT and CDR2 FYEKMQ come from the germline V gene (reference sequence). This CDR3 has 14 amino acids. V lost 6 bases, J lost 4 bases, and 13 bases lay in between. As DNA, the CDR3 is TGTGCCAGCAGAAGGAACAGGAAAAAAAACATTCAGTACTTC. Translating gives CASRRNRKKNIQYF.

This clonotype has just one count. This rearrangement joins TRBV6-5 to TRBJ1-6; no clear D. The CDR3 is 16 amino acids. V was shortened by 4 bases and J by 6 bases, with 16 bases between the two germline ends. The V gene's germline CDR1 is MNHEY and CDR2 SVGAGI. CDR3 loop: CASSFSRVLPNSPLHF. The CDR3 region has the DNA TGTGCCAGCAGTTTTTCTCGGGTTCTACCTAATTCACCCCTCCACTTT.

CDR3 sequence (DNA): TGTGCCAGTAGTATCAACACCGGGGAGCTGTTTTTT. It is translated as CASSINTGELFF. J is TRBJ2-2 and V is TRBV19; D not resolved. Deletions cut 3 bases from V and 2 bases from J, with 1 base between. Germline V gives CDR1 LNHDA, CDR2 SQIVND (reference sequence). CDR3 length: 12 amino acids.

The chain couples TRBV6-2 or TRBV6-3 to TRBJ1-1; TRBD1 is a possible D gene (6 bases). Germline values: CDR1 MNHEY, CDR2 SVGEGT. The length of the CDR3 is 15 residues. V shed 4 bases and J shed 3 bases, with 15 bases lying between them. CDR3 nucleotides: TGTGCCAGCAGTTTGGGGACATCTCGGGACACTGAAGCTTTCTTT. Protein: CASSLGTSRDTEAFF.

The V call is TRBV19, the J call TRBJ2-1, with 8 positions matching TRBD2. The V and J ends lost 1 base and 5 bases, in that order; junction bases with no gene match: 1. Germline assignment: CDR1 LNHDA and CDR2 SQIVND (reference sequence). This CDR3 has 14 amino acids. CDR3 amino acids: CASSIAGGHNEQFF. The CDR3 coding sequence is TGTGCCAGTAGTATAGCGGGGGGGCACAATGAGCAGTTCTTC.

The gene calls are TRBV5-4 and TRBJ1-5; D unclear. V shed 1 base and J shed 0 bases, with 8 bases lying between them. CDR3 length equals 15 residues. CDR1 SGHNT and CDR2 YYREEE come from the germline V gene (reference sequence). CDR3 bases: TGTGCCAGCAGCTTGTTCTCCGCTAGCAATCAGCCCCAGCATTTT. Its protein product is CASSLFSASNQPQHF.

The rearrangement joins TRBV9 to TRBJ1-5, with D hard to call. V lost 4 bases to trimming and J lost 2 bases, with 13 bases between them. Germline assignment: CDR1 SGDLS and CDR2 YYNGEE. CDR3 length: 15 residues. The CDR3 DNA is TGTGCCAGCAGCCCCTCGGGGTCCGGCAATCAGCCCCAGCATTTT. Protein product: CASSPSGSGNQPQHF.

The gene calls are TRBV11-2 and TRBJ1-2; 9 nucleotides agree with TRBD1. The germline CDR1 and CDR2 sequences are SGHAT and FQNNGV. This CDR3 contains 17 residues. Trimming at V came to 4 bases and at J to 4 bases, leaving 13 bases not matched to a gene. The CDR3 reads CASSSLRGQGISYGYTF. The CDR3 nucleotides read TGTGCCAGCAGCTCCCTCCGTGGACAGGGGATCTCCTATGGCTACACCTTC. The whole variable domain, remainder taken from reference TRBV11-2 and TRBJ1-2, is EAGVAQSPRYKIIEKRQSVAFWCNPISGHATLYWYQQILGQGPKLLIQFQNNGVVDDSQLPKDRFSAERLKGVDSTLKIQPAKLEDSAVYLCASSSLRGQGISYGYTFGSGTRLTVV.

V usage is TRBV21-1 and J usage is TRBJ1-2; the table gives TRBD1 as D, unverified against the DNA. TRBV21-1 is deemed a pseudogene. The CDR3 runs to 12 residues. CDR3: CASSSRDDGYTF. CDR3 coding DNA: TGTGCCAGCAGCTCCAGGGATGATGGCTACACCTTC.

The V and J genes are TRBV7-2 and TRBJ2-4; 11 bases are shared with TRBD2. The germline V gene encodes CDR1 SGHTA and CDR2 FQGNSA. The CDR3 runs 17 residues. The J segment lost 4 bases and the V segment lost 5 bases, leaving 10 bases of the junction unmatched. Written as DNA, the CDR3 is TGTGCCAGCAGCATACCGGGACTAGCGGACCAAAAAAACATTCAGTACTTC. Its translation: CASSIPGLADQKNIQYF. Complete variable domain (other parts from reference TRBV7-2 and TRBJ2-4): GAGVSQSPSNKVTEKGKDVELRCDPISGHTALYWYRQSLGQGLEFLIYFQGNSAPDKSGLPSDRFSAERTGGSVSTLTIQRTQQEDSAVYLCASSIPGLADQKNIQYFGAGTRLSVL.